The 14 T cell receptor beta chains given below trace back to one sample, sequenced in a study of T cells after yellow fever vaccination. TCRdb independently ran MiXCR on the 5' RACE reads; one entry per CDR3 protein. Here the sample spans about 53,000 distinct CDR3 sequences, roughly 6.9% being singletons. The material sequenced was CD8+ T cells sorted from PBMCs, taken on the day of the first yellow fever vaccination. The receptors derive from a man aged 18 to 29 who received the YFV17D yellow fever vaccine.

This clonotype was seen at least ten times. The chain recombines TRBV6-5 with TRBJ2-3, with D tentatively TRBD2 (5 bases). The germline V gene has CDR1 MNHEY and CDR2 SVGAGI. The CDR3 runs 13 residues. V lost 2 bases, J lost 5 bases, and 8 bases lay in between. In DNA form, the CDR3 reads TGTGCCAGCAGTTACACCGGGGAAGATACGCAGTATTTT. This sequence encodes CASSYTGEDTQYF.

This clonotype was seen at least ten times. J is TRBJ1-1 and V is TRBV6-5; tentatively, D is TRBD1 (5 bases). Germline CDR1 is MNHEY and CDR2 is SVGAGI. The CDR3 is made up of 14 amino acids. V was trimmed by 1 base and J by 3 bases, leaving 9 bases between them. Here the CDR3 reads CASSYLQEDTEAFF. The CDR3 DNA is TGTGCCAGCAGTTACTTACAGGAGGACACTGAAGCTTTCTTT.

Many counts were recorded for this clonotype. This chain uses TRBV27 with TRBJ1-6, with D uncertain. The germline gives CDR1 MNHEY, CDR2 SMNVEV (reference sequence). The CDR3 extends over 14 amino acids. Trimming left V 7 bases short and J 7 bases short, with 14 bases between. The CDR3 bases are TGTGCCAGCAAGGAGTTGGGAGGCAATTCACCCCTCCACTTT. It yields the protein CASKELGGNSPLHF.

The chain employs TRBV5-4 and TRBJ1-4; no clear D gene. CDR1 is SGHNT and CDR2 is YYREEE in the germline V gene (reference sequence). CDR3 length equals 15 residues. The V end was cut by 4 bases, the J end by 0 bases, with 10 bases between. In nucleotides, the CDR3 is TGTGCCAGCAGCCTGTCAGTTGCAACTAATGAAAAACTGTTTTTT. Protein: CASSLSVATNEKLFF.

Only a few counts were recorded for this clonotype. The V gene is TRBV19, the J gene TRBJ2-1; 7 nucleotides align to TRBD1. Germline-derived CDR1 and CDR2 are LNHDA and SQIVND (reference sequence). This CDR3 is 13 amino acids long. Trimming took 5 bases from V and 4 from J; bases not matched to a gene: 2. The CDR3 protein is CASSVTGYNEQFF. The DNA for the CDR3 is TGTGCCAGTAGTGTGACAGGGTACAATGAGCAGTTCTTC.

This clonotype turned up a few times. This rearrangement joins TRBV27 to TRBJ2-1; D unclear. CDR1 is MNHEY, CDR2 SMNVEV, per germline (reference sequence). The CDR3 runs to 13 residues. V was cut by 3 bases and J by 5 bases, with 8 bases left in between. DNA for the CDR3: TGTGCCAGCAGTTTCGGGCTGAACAATGAGCAGTTCTTC. This codes for CASSFGLNNEQFF.

There are a few counts of this clonotype. The genes are TRBV19 and TRBJ2-7, with TRBD1 matching over 8 bases. Losses at the gene ends were 5 bases for V and 0 bases for J; bases not matched to a gene: 3. Germline CDR1 LNHDA, CDR2 SQIVND (reference sequence). The CDR3 contains 14 residues. For the CDR3, the DNA is TGTGCCAGTAGTCCCAGGGGGCGCTCCTACGAGCAGTACTTC. It encodes CASSPRGRSYEQYF.

CDR3 DNA: TGTGCCAGCAGTTTAGGGGGTATAAGCGGGGGGGCCCCTGAGCAGTTCTTC. It translates to CASSLGGISGGAPEQFF. The J gene is TRBJ2-1, the V gene TRBV28, with 10 positions matching TRBD2. Losses at the gene ends were 2 bases for V and 9 bases for J; bases not matched to a gene: 13. This CDR3 has 17 amino acids. Per germline, CDR1 MDHEN and CDR2 SYDVKM.

For this clonotype: This clone may be a read error of a much larger clone one base away. Lacking the conserved final phenylalanine or tryptophan, this CDR3 likely reflects a read error. The V and J genes are TRBV5-1 and TRBJ2-2, with 10 bases that match TRBD2. J was trimmed by 3 bases and V by 2 bases; bases with no gene match: 7. The CDR3 contains 17 residues. Germline V gene data show CDR1 as SGHRS and CDR2 as YFSETQ. DNA for the CDR3: TGCGCCAGCAGCTTACCCTCTAGCGGGGGATACACCGGGGAGCTGTTTTCT. This gives the protein CASSLPSSGGYTGELFS.

This clonotype was observed at least ten times. The gene calls are TRBV3-1 and TRBJ2-7; 8 nucleotides agree with TRBD2. The V gene end was trimmed by 6 bases and the J gene end by 4 bases; junction bases not matched to a gene: 11. Germline CDR1 is LGHDT and CDR2 is YNNKEL (reference sequence). The CDR3 runs 15 residues. In DNA form, the CDR3 reads TGTGCCAGCAGTATGGGTAGCGGGGCCTTTTACGAGCAGTACGTC. It specifies CASSMGSGAFYEQYV.

This clonotype was counted at least ten times. V is TRBV11-2 and J is TRBJ2-5; the D gene could be TRBD1 or TRBD2 (5 bases each). Germline V gene lookup returns CDR1 SGHAT and CDR2 FQNNGV. The CDR3 spans 14 residues. Trimming removed 3 bases at V and 5 bases at J, with 13 bases between. CDR3 bases: TGTGCCAGCAGCTTCCTTGAGGGGTCGGAGACCCAGTACTTC. As protein: CASSFLEGSETQYF.

This clonotype was counted at least ten times. The chain is built from TRBV11-3 and TRBJ2-1, with TRBD1 identical over 7 bases. The germline gives CDR1 SGHNT, CDR2 YENEEA. V was pared by 4 bases and J by 4 bases, with 13 bases of the junction left unmatched. CDR3 length: 17 amino acids. The CDR3 sequence: CASSSTKPGQPYNEQFF. For the CDR3, the DNA is TGTGCCAGCAGCTCTACGAAACCGGGACAGCCATACAATGAGCAGTTCTTC.

This clonotype has a handful of counts. The V call is TRBV7-8, the J call TRBJ1-6; no firm D call. CDR3 length: 16 amino acids. Trimming stripped 6 bases from V and 0 bases from J, with 12 bases between. Germline loops: CDR1 SGHVS, CDR2 FQNEAQ. The CDR3 nucleotides read TGTGCCAGCAGACCCGTCCCGAGCTCCTATAATTCACCCCTCCACTTT. This translates into CASRPVPSSYNSPLHF.

The V gene is TRBV5-6, the J gene TRBJ2-7; 12 bases align to TRBD2. With 4 bases clipped from V and 6 bases from J, the junction kept 14 bases outside the gene matches. The CDR3 covers 17 residues. Germline V gene sequence: CDR1 SGHDT, CDR2 YYEEEE. CDR3 amino acids: CASSQGLAGVELAEQYV. The CDR3 DNA follows: TGTGCCAGCAGCCAGGGACTAGCGGGCGTTGAGCTGGCCGAGCAGTACGTC.